This T cell receptor beta chain comes out of a study of T cell responses to AZD1222 COVID-19 vaccine. The sample holds a few counts of this clone. Only in-frame clones appear in the TCRdb table, and some are missing; sequencing was by immunoSEQ multiplex PCR. The data contain about 86,000 clones, about 90% of them singletons. The CDR3 sequence is 14 residues long. Germline CDR1 is SQVTM and CDR2 is ANQGSEA. The ends were cut back, 2 bases at V and 0 bases at J, with 10 bases in the middle. This TCR derives from an adult who received the AZD1222 COVID-19 vaccine. The source was peripheral blood, collected 28 days after the second AZD1222 dose. This sequence joins TRBV29-1 and TRBJ1-2, with no clear D. CDR3 in DNA: TGCAGCGTTGAACCTCGGGTAGCTAACTATGGCTACACCTTC. Translated: CSVEPRVANYGYTF.